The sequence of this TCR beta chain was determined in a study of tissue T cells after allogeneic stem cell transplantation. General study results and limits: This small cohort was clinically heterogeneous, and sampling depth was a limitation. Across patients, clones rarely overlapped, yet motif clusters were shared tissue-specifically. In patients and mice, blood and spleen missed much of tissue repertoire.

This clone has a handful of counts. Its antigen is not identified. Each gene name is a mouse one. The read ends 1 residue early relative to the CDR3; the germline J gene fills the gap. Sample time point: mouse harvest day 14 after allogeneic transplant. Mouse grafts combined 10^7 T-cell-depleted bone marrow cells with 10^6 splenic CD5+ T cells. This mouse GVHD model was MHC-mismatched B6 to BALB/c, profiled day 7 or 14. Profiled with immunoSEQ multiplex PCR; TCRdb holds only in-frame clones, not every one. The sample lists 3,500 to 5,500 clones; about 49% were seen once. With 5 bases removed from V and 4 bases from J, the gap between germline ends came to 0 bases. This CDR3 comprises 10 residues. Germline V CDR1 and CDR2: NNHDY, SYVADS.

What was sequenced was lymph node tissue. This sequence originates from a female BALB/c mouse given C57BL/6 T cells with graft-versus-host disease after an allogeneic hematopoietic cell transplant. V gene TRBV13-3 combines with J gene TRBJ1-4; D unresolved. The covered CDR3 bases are TGTGCCAGCAGCAACGAAAGATTATTT. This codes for CASSNERLF. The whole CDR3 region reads CASSNERLFF.